This entry describes one T cell receptor (beta chain). Its target is unknown. Each sorted subset replicate got 200 ng genomic DNA, roughly 30,000 genomes. The assay was immunoSEQ multiplex PCR, and TCRdb's table has in-frame clones only and misses some. The table has millions of clones, about 93% seen once. CD8 cells classed as naive were CD45RO-negative and positively selected for CCR7, excluding terminally differentiated effector memory CD45RA+ cells. The data stem from a study of shared clonotypes between healthy human individuals. Study-wide findings and caveats: Sampling covered blood only; tissue repertoires likely differ.

CDR1 and CDR2 from the germline V gene are MNHNS and SASEGT. The ends were cut back, 2 bases at V and 4 bases at J, with 14 bases in the middle. The CDR3 contains 15 residues. Material for sequencing was naive CD8+ T cells from PBMCs. The sequence came from a man between 18 and 35 years old in good health. Some clones in this sample may be carry-over from other donors' samples. This rearrangement joins TRBV6-1 to TRBJ1-1; no definite D call. CDR3 nucleotide sequence: TGTGCCAGCAGTGAATCTGGGAGTGGAGGCACTGAAGCTTTCTTT. Translated, it gives CASSESGSGGTEAFF.